Listed below are T cell receptor beta chains from one sample, sequenced in a study of CD8 T cells in Susac syndrome. Via MiXCR, TCRdb re-called the immunoSEQ multiplex PCR reads, giving one row per CDR3 protein. The sample holds 230,000 or so distinct CDR3 sequences, about 95% seen once. Sequences were obtained from CD4+ T cells from PBMCs. The receptor set was obtained from a human donor with multiple sclerosis. Each CDR3 is given with its conserved first and last residue. D genes are given only for firm matches. Only part of the rows carry a size: once, few, many, or a class if the clone is expanded.

>TRBV2|NA|11|TRBJ1-5|NA
CASRGEGPQHF
TGTGCCAGCCGTGGGGAGGGGCCCCAGCATTTT
>TRBV20-1|NA|15|TRBJ2-3|TRBD2
CSASPPVWGGDTQYF
TGCAGTGCTAGTCCCCCCGTCTGGGGGGGAGATACGCAGTATTTT
>TRBV20-1|NA|15|TRBJ2-3|TRBD2
CSAPGLTGGTDTQYF
TGCAGTGCTCCGGGACTAACTGGCGGCACAGATACGCAGTATTTT
>TRBV7-9|NA|16|TRBJ2-3|TRBD2
CASSSGTSGRADTQYF
TGTGCCAGCAGCTCCGGGACTAGCGGGAGGGCTGATACGCAGTATTTT
>TRBV7-2|once|15|TRBJ1-6|NA
CASSLGGANNSPLHF
TGTGCCAGCAGCTTAGGGGGGGCGAATAATTCACCCCTCCACTTT
>TRBV15|NA|17|TRBJ2-1|NA
CATSRGSGTNLYNEQFF
TGTGCCACCAGCAGAGGTTCCGGGACCAACCTCTACAATGAGCAGTTCTTC
>TRBV27|NA|15|TRBJ2-1|NA
CASSLVLVGANEQFF
TGTGCCAGCAGTTTAGTGTTAGTGGGGGCGAATGAGCAGTTCTTC
>TRBV14|NA|16|TRBJ2-2|NA
CASSQRRVGNTGELFF
TGTGCCAGCAGCCAAAGGCGCGTCGGGAACACCGGGGAGCTGTTTTTT
>TRBV9|NA|15|TRBJ1-3|TRBD1
CASSVQGAPGNTIYF
TGTGCCAGCAGCGTCCAGGGGGCCCCTGGAAACACCATATATTTT
>TRBV11-2|few|13|TRBJ2-1|NA
CASSPSGVGEQFF
TGTGCCAGCAGCCCCTCCGGGGTTGGTGAGCAGTTCTTC
>TRBV20-1|NA|15|TRBJ2-3|TRBD2
CSARTSGGNTDTQYF
TGCAGTGCTAGGACTAGCGGGGGGAACACAGATACGCAGTATTTT
>TRBV5-1|NA|14|TRBJ1-1|TRBD1
CASSQPGQGTEAFF
TGCGCCAGCAGCCAACCGGGACAGGGGACTGAAGCTTTCTTT
>TRBV20-1|NA|13|TRBJ2-7|TRBD1
CSASQDREYEQYF
TGCAGTGCCAGTCAGGACAGGGAATACGAGCAGTACTTC
>TRBV29-1|NA|15|TRBJ2-5|NA
CSVKGTSGDQETQYF
TGCAGCGTCAAAGGGACGTCGGGGGACCAAGAGACCCAGTACTTC
>TRBV20-1|NA|13|TRBJ1-1|TRBD1
CSALTGANTEAFF
TGCAGTGCCCTGACAGGGGCGAACACTGAAGCTTTCTTT
>TRBV5-6|NA|14|TRBJ2-7|NA
CASSLVAGSYEQYF
TGTGCCAGCAGCTTGGTAGCAGGGTCGTACGAGCAGTACTTC
>TRBV25-1|NA|13|TRBJ2-5|TRBD2
CASSELAGETQYF
TGTGCCAGCAGTGAACTAGCGGGCGAGACCCAGTACTTC
>TRBV2|NA|15|TRBJ2-7|TRBD2
CASKGLAGAAYEQYF
TGTGCCAGCAAAGGACTAGCGGGAGCGGCCTACGAGCAGTACTTC
>TRBV29-1|NA|13|TRBJ2-7|NA
CSVAMGKIYEQYF
TGCAGCGTTGCAATGGGAAAGATATACGAGCAGTACTTC
>TRBV28|NA|14|TRBJ2-1|TRBD2
CASRLAGIGNEQFF
TGTGCCAGCAGGCTAGCGGGTATCGGCAATGAGCAGTTCTTC
>TRBV20-1|NA|12|TRBJ2-1|NA
CSASPPPGVQFF
TGCAGTGCTAGTCCCCCACCCGGCGTGCAGTTCTTC
>TRBV3-1|NA|16|TRBJ2-3|NA
CASSQARTPGTDTQYF
TGTGCCAGCAGCCAAGCCAGGACTCCCGGCACAGATACGCAGTATTTT
>TRBV29-1|NA|13|TRBJ2-5|NA
CSAGTSLAETQYF
TGCAGCGCCGGGACCTCCCTAGCGGAGACCCAGTACTTC
>TRBV6-1|NA|14|TRBJ2-5|NA
CASSEGGAGETQYF
TGTGCCAGCAGTGAAGGGGGAGCGGGAGAGACCCAGTACTTC
>TRBV23-1|NA|14|TRBJ2-7|NA
CASSPSRVSVEQYF
TGCGCCAGCAGTCCCAGCAGGGTTTCTGTCGAGCAGTACTTC
>TRBV20-1|NA|13|TRBJ2-3|NA
CSARAAGTDTQYF
TGCAGTGCTAGAGCCGCGGGCACAGATACGCAGTATTTT
>TRBV28|NA|15|TRBJ1-2|NA
CASSPSTDGRYGYTF
TGTGCCAGCAGCCCTTCGACGGACGGGCGCTATGGCTACACCTTC
>TRBV3-1|NA|19|TRBJ2-3|TRBD2
CASSQEFRTSGGQTDTQYF
TGTGCCAGCAGCCAAGAATTCAGGACTAGCGGGGGCCAAACAGATACGCAGTATTTT
>TRBV18|NA|15|TRBJ1-2|TRBD1
CASSPQQGDRYGYTF
TGTGCCAGCTCACCGCAGCAGGGGGATCGGTATGGCTACACCTTC
>TRBV3-1|NA|15|TRBJ2-1|NA
CASSQESAGVNEQFF
TGTGCCAGCAGCCAAGAGTCTGCGGGCGTTAATGAGCAGTTCTTC
>TRBV11-2|NA|14|TRBJ2-5|TRBD1
CASRWGQGLGTQYF
TGTGCCAGCAGATGGGGACAGGGGTTGGGGACCCAGTACTTC
>TRBV4-1|NA|15|TRBJ2-3|NA
CASSRLFSDTDTQYF
TGCGCCAGCAGCCGGTTGTTTAGCGACACAGATACGCAGTATTTT
>TRBV3-1|NA|15|TRBJ1-2|NA
CASSQLPGANYGYTF
TGTGCCAGCAGCCAATTGCCAGGGGCGAACTATGGCTACACCTTC
>TRBV29-1|once|14|TRBJ2-1|TRBD1
CSGETGALYNEQFF
TGCAGCGGGGAGACAGGGGCCCTCTACAATGAGCAGTTCTTC
>TRBV5-1|NA|16|TRBJ2-7|TRBD1
CASSPLTGTEAYEQYF
TGCGCCAGCAGCCCCCTGACCGGGACAGAGGCCTACGAGCAGTACTTC
>TRBV5-1|NA|18|TRBJ2-5|TRBD2
CASSLWRGLAGRQETQYF
TGCGCCAGCAGCCTGTGGAGAGGACTAGCGGGAAGGCAAGAGACCCAGTACTTC
>TRBV29-1|NA|11|TRBJ2-7|NA
CSVDAGYEQYF
TGCAGCGTTGACGCGGGCTACGAGCAGTACTTC
>TRBV6-2/TRBV6-3|NA|12|TRBJ2-1|NA
CASSFRVNEQFF
TGTGCCAGCAGTTTTCGGGTCAACGAGCAGTTCTTC
>TRBV27|NA|15|TRBJ1-6|TRBD1
CASSLTTGGYSPLHF
TGTGCCAGCAGTTTAACGACAGGGGGTTATTCACCCCTCCACTTT
>TRBV9|NA|18|TRBJ2-3|TRBD2
CASSVAASGGISTDTQYF
TGTGCCAGCAGCGTAGCGGCTAGCGGGGGGATAAGCACAGATACGCAGTATTTT
>TRBV3-1|NA|14|TRBJ2-7|NA
CASSQDGTGGEQYF
TGTGCCAGCAGCCAAGACGGAACGGGTGGGGAGCAGTACTTC
>TRBV7-2|NA|13|TRBJ2-2|NA
CAGTSGPTGELFF
TGTGCCGGGACCTCAGGACCCACCGGGGAGCTGTTTTTT
>TRBV15|NA|19|TRBJ2-1|NA
CATSRDLTQPEGRYNEQFF
TGTGCCACCAGCAGAGATCTTACCCAGCCCGAAGGTCGCTACAATGAGCAGTTCTTC
>TRBV12-3/TRBV12-4|NA|15|TRBJ2-6|NA
CASTNTRPGANVLTF
TGTGCCAGCACTAACACTAGACCTGGGGCCAACGTCCTGACTTTC
>TRBV3-1|NA|16|TRBJ2-2|TRBD2
CASTLAGAPNTGELFF
TGTGCCAGCACACTAGCGGGAGCGCCGAACACCGGGGAGCTGTTTTTT
>TRBV20-1|once|12|TRBJ2-7|NA
CSARAGRVEQYF
TGCAGTGCTAGAGCAGGGAGAGTCGAGCAGTACTTC
>TRBV12-3/TRBV12-4|NA|13|TRBJ1-2|TRBD1
CASSLGTGSIYTF
TGTGCCAGCAGTTTAGGGACAGGATCCATCTACACCTTC
>TRBV29-1|NA|12|TRBJ1-1|TRBD1
CSAGQGISEAFF
TGCAGCGCCGGACAGGGAATCTCTGAAGCTTTCTTT
>TRBV2|NA|13|TRBJ2-5|TRBD1
CASTGQGGETQYF
TGTGCCAGCACCGGACAGGGTGGGGAGACCCAGTACTTC
>TRBV3-1|NA|15|TRBJ2-7|NA
CASSQDKRTTYEQYF
TGTGCCAGCAGCCAAGACAAGCGAACCACCTACGAGCAGTACTTC
>TRBV7-3|NA|17|TRBJ1-5|TRBD1
CASSFIIQHRGGQPQHF
TGTGCCAGCAGCTTCATTATCCAGCACAGGGGGGGGCAGCCCCAGCATTTT
>TRBV3-1|NA|16|TRBJ2-1|TRBD1
CASSQAWGQGYNEQFF
TGTGCCAGCAGCCAAGCTTGGGGACAGGGCTACAATGAGCAGTTCTTC
>TRBV19|NA|11|TRBJ2-3|NA
CASTGKDTQYF
TGTGCCAGTACCGGGAAAGATACGCAGTATTTT
>TRBV15|NA|17|TRBJ2-3|TRBD1
CATSREGTGTSTDTQYF
TGTGCCACCAGCAGAGAAGGGACAGGGACCAGCACAGATACGCAGTATTTT
>TRBV2|NA|13|TRBJ2-2|NA
CASSLENTGELFF
TGTGCCAGCAGTCTGGAGAACACCGGGGAGCTGTTTTTT
>TRBV20-1|NA|14|TRBJ2-5|TRBD2
CSARAGGAGETQYF
TGCAGTGCCCGTGCGGGGGGGGCAGGGGAGACCCAGTACTTC
>TRBV7-9|NA|15|TRBJ1-1|NA
CASSAQQGMNTEAFF
TGTGCCAGCAGCGCACAACAGGGAATGAACACTGAAGCTTTCTTT
>TRBV9|once|14|TRBJ2-1|NA
CASSVDQVEGEQFF
TGTGCCAGCAGCGTAGATCAAGTAGAGGGTGAGCAGTTCTTC
>TRBV27|NA|15|TRBJ2-7|TRBD1
CASSSFSNTGGEQYF
TGTGCCAGCAGTTCCTTCTCCAATACAGGGGGCGAGCAGTACTTC
>TRBV29-1|NA|12|TRBJ1-2|NA
CSVDSLFYGYTF
TGCAGCGTTGACTCACTATTCTATGGCTACACCTTC